A single sample is the source of the 13 T cell receptor beta chains below, sequenced in a study of T cell responses to AZD1222 COVID-19 vaccine. Profiled with immunoSEQ multiplex PCR; TCRdb holds only in-frame clones, not every one. The repertoire consists of 150,000 to 200,000 clones, with more than 85% occurring once and the leading ten covering approximately 2.2%. Sequencing was performed on peripheral blood, taken on day 0 of AZD1222 vaccination. The receptors come from an adult in good health.

The gene calls are TRBV18 and TRBJ2-1, with 7 positions matching TRBD2. Per the germline V gene, CDR1 is KGHSH and CDR2 is LQKENI. V dropped 3 bases and J dropped 5; count of bases not matched to a gene: 4. This CDR3 contains 14 residues. The DNA for the CDR3 is TGTGCCAGCTCACCGGGGAGGGGCAACAATGAGCAGTTCTTC. It codes for CASSPGRGNNEQFF.

This chain uses TRBV7-3 with TRBJ2-3, with D unresolved. The CDR3 consists of 11 residues. Germline CDR1 SGHTA, CDR2 FQGTGA. V was cut by 2 bases and J by 4 bases, with 1 base left in between. The CDR3 spells CASSLADTQYF. The CDR3 coding sequence is TGTGCCAGCAGCTTAGCAGATACGCAGTATTTT. The entire variable domain, with the rest obtained from reference TRBV7-3 and TRBJ2-3, is as follows: GAGVSQTPSNKVTEKGKYVELRCDPISGHTALYWYRQSLGQGPEFLIYFQGTGAADDSGLPNDRFFAVRPEGSVSTLKIQRTERGDSAVYLCASSLADTQYFGPGTRLTVL.

The chain uses TRBV23-1 and TRBJ2-5, with 9 bases matching TRBD1. TRBV23-1 is treated as an ORF (open reading frame) with a function not yet certain. V was pared by 4 bases and J by 7 bases, with 10 bases of the junction left unmatched. The length of the CDR3 is 15 residues. The chain's CDR3 is CASSPNWGQGTTQYF. In nucleotides, the CDR3 is TGCGCCAGCAGTCCTAATTGGGGACAGGGTACGACCCAGTACTTC.

The chain couples TRBV4-2 to TRBJ1-1; TRBD1 aligns across 7 bases. Germline V CDR1 and CDR2: LGHNA, YNFKEQ. The CDR3 loop spans 14 amino acids. J gave up 5 bases and V 6 bases, and 9 bases lay outside the gene matches. The CDR3 DNA sequence: TGTGCCAGCAGACCGCGACAGGGCGGAACTGAAGCTTTCTTT. It encodes CASRPRQGGTEAFF.

The rearrangement uses TRBV12-5 and TRBJ2-3, with a weak D call TRBD2 (5 bases). CDR3 size: 12 residues. Germline V gene lookup returns CDR1 LGHNT and CDR2 FRNRAP. Between the trimmed V and J ends, which lost 7 bases and 9 bases, there was a span of 14 bases. The CDR3: CASALSGNTQYF. Written as DNA, the CDR3 is TGTGCTAGTGCCCTCTCGGGGAACACGCAGTATTTT.

A single count supports this clone. The chain has TRBV5-4 and TRBJ1-1, with TRBD1 matching 8 bases. CDR3 length equals 13 residues. Germline-derived CDR1 and CDR2 are SGHNT and YYREEE (reference sequence). The V segment lost 2 bases and the J segment 6 bases; nucleotides outside the gene matches: 3. The CDR3 region is CASSLETGAEAFF. The CDR3 DNA sequence: TGTGCCAGCAGCTTAGAGACAGGGGCTGAAGCTTTCTTT.

This chain links TRBV9 with TRBJ2-1, with a weak D call TRBD1 (6 bases). Germline V gene data show CDR1 as SGDLS and CDR2 as YYNGEE. V lost 0 bases and J lost 1, with 8 bases in between. The CDR3 length is 15 residues. Here the CDR3 reads CASSVEGGSYNEQFF. The CDR3, as DNA: TGTGCCAGCAGCGTAGAAGGGGGATCCTACAATGAGCAGTTCTTC.

This sequence joins TRBV6-6 and TRBJ2-7; TRBD1 might be the D (6 bases). Trimming took off 7 bases at V and 0 bases at J, with 10 bases between the two ends. Germline V gene sequence: CDR1 MNHNY, CDR2 SVGAGI (reference sequence). The CDR3 runs 13 residues. In nucleotides, the CDR3 is TGTGCCAGCAACCTAGGGGGCTCCTACGAGCAGTACTTC. It yields the protein CASNLGGSYEQYF.

The chain links TRBV6-5 to TRBJ1-5; unclear D gene. Trimming removed 7 bases at V and 1 base at J, with 14 bases between. The CDR3 totals 15 residues. The germline CDR1 and CDR2 sequences are MNHEY and SVGAGI. The CDR3 reads CASTYVSGSNQPQHF. The CDR3 DNA follows: TGTGCCAGCACCTACGTATCTGGCAGCAATCAGCCCCAGCATTTT.

V usage is TRBV6-5 and J usage is TRBJ1-5; maybe TRBD1 (6 bases). Germline CDR1 reads MNHEY; CDR2 reads SVGAGI. This CDR3 is built from 14 residues. Trimming cost V 6 bases and J 7 bases, with 16 bases left between them. Here the CDR3 reads CASRHSAGGQPQHF. The CDR3, as DNA: TGTGCCAGCAGACACTCAGCGGGGGGCCAGCCCCAGCATTTT.

The rearrangement uses TRBV24-1 and TRBJ2-3, with TRBD1 matching over 11 bases. Germline assignment: CDR1 KGHDR and CDR2 SFDVKD. V lost 7 bases to trimming and J lost 3 bases; unmatched junction nucleotides: 2. The CDR3 runs 14 residues. The CDR3 bases are TGTGCCACCAGCGGGACAGGGGGTACAGATACGCAGTATTTT. Translation gives CATSGTGGTDTQYF.

V gene TRBV7-2 combines with J gene TRBJ2-2, with TRBD2 matching over 8 bases. Germline V gene lookup returns CDR1 SGHTA and CDR2 FQGNSA. The length of the CDR3 is 15 residues. V was pared by 7 bases and J by 2 bases, with 6 bases of the junction left unmatched. CDR3 bases: TGTGCCAGCAAACCGGGAGGGCTAAACACCGGGGAGCTGTTTTTT. This gives the protein CASKPGGLNTGELFF.

This rearrangement joins TRBV5-6 to TRBJ1-1; TRBD1 is a possible D gene (5 bases). The CDR3 covers 14 residues. The germline V and J ends were trimmed by 6 bases and 1 base, with 13 bases remaining between them. CDR1 is SGHDT, CDR2 YYEEEE, per germline. Here the CDR3 reads CASKALGENTEAFF. The DNA for the CDR3 is TGTGCCAGCAAGGCATTAGGGGAGAACACTGAAGCTTTCTTT.